The text below deals with one T cell receptor beta chain. Antigen specificity is unknown. The identical CDR3 is also encoded by other nucleotide sequences in the sample. The primer mix had 60 Vbeta and 13 Jbeta primers. TCRdb's copy holds only in-frame clones and misses some; the assay was immunoSEQ multiplex PCR. The sample lists approximately 190,000 clones, 80% occurring once. CDR1 and CDR2 from the germline V gene are LNHDA and SQIVND (reference sequence). The CDR3 sequence is 14 residues long. V shed 3 bases and J shed 1 base, with 10 bases lying between them. This sample stems from a study of cytomegalovirus exposure and HLA in healthy donors. Regarding the study as a whole: When a later analysis compared HLA-associated TCR beta chains with equally common others, the HLA-associated chains turned out to be more clonally expanded and to have lower generation probabilities. Several of the most significant clusters appeared, in a later analysis, to be linked to common viral pathogens.

The rearrangement uses TRBV19 and TRBJ2-7, with a tentative D call TRBD1 (5 bases). Material: PBMCs. The source of this sequence is a middle-aged man in good health and CMV-seropositive. CDR3 amino acids: CASSIGQGSYEQYF. The CDR3 bases are TGTGCCAGTAGTATCGGCCAGGGTTCCTACGAGCAGTACTTC.